This TCR beta chain was obtained from a study of cytomegalovirus exposure and HLA in healthy donors. A multiplex PCR was run with 60 Vbeta primers and 13 Jbeta primers. Only in-frame clones appear in the TCRdb table, and some are missing; sequencing was by immunoSEQ multiplex PCR. This table holds under 150,000 clones, 75% to 80% found once. CDR1 and CDR2 (germline): SGHAT, FQNNGV. The CDR3 is made up of 14 amino acids. V lost 5 bases and J lost 9; bases outside the gene matches: 13. Points on this clone: What it recognizes is unknown.

General study findings and limits: It emerged from a later analysis that several of the most significant clusters appeared to be linked to common viral pathogens. With later analysis, a missense DCLRE1C variant became linked to TCR beta V- and J-gene trimming.

Sequenced: PBMCs. The receptor's source is a woman aged 40 to 49 in good health and CMV-seropositive. This chain joins TRBV11-2 and TRBJ2-7, with 7 bases that match TRBD2. The CDR3 loop reads CASSERGGESGQYF. The CDR3, as DNA: TGTGCCAGCAGCGAGCGGGGCGGGGAGTCTGGGCAGTACTTC.